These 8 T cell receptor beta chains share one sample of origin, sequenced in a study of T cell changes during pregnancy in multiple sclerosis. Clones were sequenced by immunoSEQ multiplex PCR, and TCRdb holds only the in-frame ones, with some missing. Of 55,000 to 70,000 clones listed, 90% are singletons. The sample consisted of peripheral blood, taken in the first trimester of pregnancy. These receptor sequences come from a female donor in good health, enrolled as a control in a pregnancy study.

The CDR3 DNA is TGTGCCAGCAGGACCCTAGGACAGCCTTTCGGGGAGACCCAGTACTTC. Amino acid sequence: CASRTLGQPFGETQYF. This chain links TRBV27 with TRBJ2-5; D might be TRBD1 (6 bases). This CDR3 has 16 amino acids. Germline CDR1 is MNHEY and CDR2 is SMNVEV (reference sequence). V lost 6 bases and J lost 5, with 22 bases in between.

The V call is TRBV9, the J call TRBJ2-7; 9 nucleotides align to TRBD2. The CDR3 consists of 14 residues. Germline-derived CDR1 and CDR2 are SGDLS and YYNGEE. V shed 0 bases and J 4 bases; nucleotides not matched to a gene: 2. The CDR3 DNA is TGTGCCAGCAGCGTAGGCGGGGGGGCGTACGAGCAGTACTTC. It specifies CASSVGGGAYEQYF.

The CDR3 DNA reads TGTGCCAGCAGATCCCCCCTCGGACAGGGTTCGGAGACCCAGTACTTC. Translation gives CASRSPLGQGSETQYF. The V and J genes are TRBV7-3 and TRBJ2-5, with 8 bases matching TRBD1. J lost 5 bases, V lost 6 bases, and 14 bases had no gene match. This CDR3 spans 16 amino acids. Germline V gives CDR1 SGHTA, CDR2 FQGTGA.

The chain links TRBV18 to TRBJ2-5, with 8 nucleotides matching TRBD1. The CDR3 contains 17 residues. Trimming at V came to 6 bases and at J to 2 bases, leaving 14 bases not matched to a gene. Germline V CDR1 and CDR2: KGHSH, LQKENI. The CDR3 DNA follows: TGTGCCAGCTCCAGAACTCTAGGGGACAGGAGACAAGAGACCCAGTACTTC. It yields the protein CASSRTLGDRRQETQYF.

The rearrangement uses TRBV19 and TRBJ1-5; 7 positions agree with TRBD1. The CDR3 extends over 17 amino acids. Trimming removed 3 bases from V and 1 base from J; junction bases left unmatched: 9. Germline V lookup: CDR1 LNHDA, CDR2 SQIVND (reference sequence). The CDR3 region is CASSIQGEQSSNQPQHF. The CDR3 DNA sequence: TGTGCCAGTAGTATTCAGGGGGAACAGTCAAGCAATCAGCCCCAGCATTTT.

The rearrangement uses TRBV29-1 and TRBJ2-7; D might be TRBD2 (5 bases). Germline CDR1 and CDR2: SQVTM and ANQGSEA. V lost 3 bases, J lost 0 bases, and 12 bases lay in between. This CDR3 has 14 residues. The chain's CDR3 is CSVEERASSYEQYF. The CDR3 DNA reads TGCAGCGTTGAGGAGAGGGCCAGCTCCTACGAGCAGTACTTC.

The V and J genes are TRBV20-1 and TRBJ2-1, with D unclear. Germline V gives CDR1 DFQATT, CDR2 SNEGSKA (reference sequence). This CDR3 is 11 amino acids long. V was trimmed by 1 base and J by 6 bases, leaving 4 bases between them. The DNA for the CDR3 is TGCAGTGCTAGAGCCGGCAATGAGCAGTTCTTC. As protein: CSARAGNEQFF.

In DNA form, the CDR3 reads TGTGCCAGGGGGGCATTCGGACAGGATGCCTATGGCTACACCTTC. Protein product: CARGAFGQDAYGYTF. This chain links TRBV6-5 with TRBJ1-2, with 7 bases identical to TRBD1. The CDR3 is 15 amino acids. With V trimmed by 9 bases and J by 4 bases, 14 bases remained unmatched. The germline V gene encodes CDR1 MNHEY and CDR2 SVGAGI.